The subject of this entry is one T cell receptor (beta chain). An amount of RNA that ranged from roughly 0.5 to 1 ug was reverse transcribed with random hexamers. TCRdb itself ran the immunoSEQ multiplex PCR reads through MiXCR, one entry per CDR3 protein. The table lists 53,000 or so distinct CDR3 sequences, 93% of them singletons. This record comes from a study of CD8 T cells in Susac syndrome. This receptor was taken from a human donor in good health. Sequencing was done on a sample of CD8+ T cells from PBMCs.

The CDR3 reads CAISEFSARGYEQYF. The CDR3 region has the DNA TGTGCCATCAGTGAGTTTAGTGCGCGGGGCTACGAGCAGTACTTC. This rearrangement joins TRBV10-3 to TRBJ2-7; possible D gene TRBD2, 6 bases. There are 15 residues in the CDR3. Trimming left V 1 base short and J 3 bases short, with 13 bases between. Germline CDR1 and CDR2: ENHRY and SYGVKD.